This T cell receptor (beta chain) emerged from a study of glioma-infiltrating T cells. Study-level findings and limits: Non-neoplastic patients had below-expected tissue-blood divergence, while all gliomas exceeded expectation. Very few CDR3 sequences were shared between tissue and blood.

CDR3 length: 14 amino acids. Germline V gene sequence: CDR1 KGHSH, CDR2 LQKENI. V gave up 4 bases and J gave up 0 bases, with 10 bases separating them. TCR alpha and beta CDR3 regions were amplified from RNA using iRepertoire nested multiplex PCR. Tissue mRNA or PBMC total RNA, 100-400 ng, went into one-step reverse transcription and amplification. TCRdb re-derived calls from the multiplex PCR reads in MiXCR, one entry per CDR3 protein. The sample has some 18,000 distinct CDR3 sequences, 58% seen once. Of note for this clonotype: Its antigen remains unidentified.

The receptor was isolated from a human donor with low-grade glioma or glioblastoma, undergoing nonglioma brain surgery, or in good health (not recorded which). V usage is TRBV18 and J usage is TRBJ2-7; D is uncertain. Material for sequencing was glioma tissue, nonneoplastic brain tissue, or PBMCs (not recorded which). The chain's CDR3 is CASSLLADSYEQYF. The CDR3 DNA reads TGTGCCAGCTCACTCTTGGCAGACTCCTACGAGCAGTACTTC.